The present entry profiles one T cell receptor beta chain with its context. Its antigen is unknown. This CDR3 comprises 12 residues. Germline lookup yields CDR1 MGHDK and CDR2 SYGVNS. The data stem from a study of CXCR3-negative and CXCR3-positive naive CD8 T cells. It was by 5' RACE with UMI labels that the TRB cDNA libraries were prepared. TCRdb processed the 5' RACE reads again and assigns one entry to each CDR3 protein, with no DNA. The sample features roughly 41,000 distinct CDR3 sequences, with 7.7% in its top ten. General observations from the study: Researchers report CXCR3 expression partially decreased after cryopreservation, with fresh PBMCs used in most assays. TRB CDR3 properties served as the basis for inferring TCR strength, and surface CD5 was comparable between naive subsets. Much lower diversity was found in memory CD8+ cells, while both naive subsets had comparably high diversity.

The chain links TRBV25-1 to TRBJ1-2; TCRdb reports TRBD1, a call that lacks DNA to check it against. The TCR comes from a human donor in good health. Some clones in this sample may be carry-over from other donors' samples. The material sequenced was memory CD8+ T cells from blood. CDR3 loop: CASSVGDYGYTF.